This T cell receptor (beta chain) was profiled in a study of T cells in Graves' hyperthyroidism and ophthalmopathy (dated by TCRdb to about 2019). General notes on the study: Peripheral blood was sampled at the time of initial diagnosis, prior to any treatment. According to the paper, TCR Vbeta CDR3 sequencing was carried out on over 130 peripheral blood samples, which came from 40 to 45 ophthalmopathy, 70 to 80 hyperthyroidism and some 17 progressor patients. Prospective prediction of ophthalmopathy was tested in an independent validation cohort of fewer than 20 hyperthyroidism patients and 17 patients who later progressed to ophthalmopathy. Thyroid tissue and blood T-cell repertoires from more than five Graves' hyperthyroidism patients were also compared in the study. The roughly 94 discovery patients were randomly divided into training and test sets at a 7:3 ratio. Following sampling, methimazole starting at 30 mg daily was given to hyperthyroidism patients, and high-dose intravenous methylprednisolone was given to ophthalmopathy patients. A discovery cohort of about 95 patients, 43 with Graves' ophthalmopathy and 55 to 65 with stable Graves' hyperthyroidism, was used to find distinguishing TCR V-J signatures.

Concerning this clonotype: Its binding antigen is unknown. Base qualities are not provided; no much larger clone lies one nucleotide away.

Ophthalmopathy patients had moderately to severely active disease, Clinical Activity Score of at least 3, NOSPECS grade of at least 4, and duration under 3 months. Patients with uncontrolled infections, other autoimmune diseases, pregnancy or lactation were excluded. Diagnoses were based on clinical symptoms, serum thyroxine and TRAb, thyroid ultrasound and orbital computed tomography. Ficoll-Paque density gradient centrifugation was used to isolate PBMCs from approximately 10 ml of fresh peripheral blood. Trizol reagent was used to extract total RNA, and RNA quality was then checked on an Agilent 2100 Bioanalyzer. General conclusions and limits of the study: A model built on a 13 V-J signature distinguished ophthalmopathy from stable hyperthyroidism, reaching roughly 88% sensitivity and 81.08% specificity in cross-validation and 80%/75% in testing. Most expanded thyroid clonotypes (frequency above 0.001) were also detected in blood, a finding suggesting that blood repertoires may reflect thyroid immune responses. In validation, the model predicted progression to ophthalmopathy with about 71% sensitivity and around 72% specificity, a median of approximately 6.7 months before onset. Sample size was not statistically predetermined, and investigators were not blinded to group allocation.

TCR beta CDR3 regions were amplified from RNA transcripts. For the first round of RT-PCR on the TCR CDR3, the HTBI primer set was used together with the Qiagen OneStep RT-PCR kit. Libraries were constructed in a second round of multiplex PCR, after which size selection and purification were performed. The libraries were sequenced on an Illumina HiSeq2000 using paired-end 100 bp reads. Per the authors' processing: SOAPnuke was used to process the raw data, removing reads that contained adapters or uncalled bases, had a mean Phred below 15, or lacked an exact match to the constant primer or identifier. High-quality paired reads were merged using COPE v1.2.5, and each unique nucleotide sequence was defined as a clonotype. MiTCR v1.1 was used to align the clonotypes against IMGT TRBV, TRBD and TRBJ reference segments. Only V-J combinations with frequency above 0.0001, covering approximately 99% of repertoires, were analysed. The TCS score was defined as the ratio of F50 (clonal expansion) to E x V (chaos), calculated using BLOSUM62-based TCRdist between CDR3 peptides within each V-J. Welch's t-statistics and random forest reduced 500 to 650 V-J features to 13, which were used in a naive Bayes classifier (R e1071). TCRdb reprocessed the public reads (quality trimming at Q25 with fastp, clone calling with MiXCR) and kept in-frame beta chains. For every CDR3 protein sequence, its rows merge into one entry that carries the most common genes and DNA. These V and J calls are TCRdb output, not the study's own analysis. This sample comprises 660,000 or so distinct CDR3 sequences, about a fifth of them detected only once. Of the sample, about 35% is held by the ten largest clones.

From a lookup of the germline V gene, CDR1 and CDR2 are MNHNS and SASEGT. Trimming leaves V shorter by 4 bases and J shorter by 3 bases, with the junction holding 6 bases beyond the gene matches. The CDR3 spans 15 residues, from the cysteine through the phenylalanine. Only the CDR3 DNA stays, 45 bases, in frame from base 1. The receptor's source is a man aged 30 to 39 with Graves' ophthalmopathy. The sequenced sample was blood. The sequence joins TRBV6-1 to TRBJ1-5, and TRBD1 aligns with 7 junction nucleotides. At the DNA level, the sequence is TGTGCCAGCAGTGCAGGACAGGCGTTCAATCAGCCCCAGCATTTT. Translation gives CASSAGQAFNQPQHF.